Sequencing of this TCR beta chain was carried out in a study of T cell repertoires in cytomegalovirus infection. Study in general: The study used recently identified HLA-C-restricted and well-studied HLA-B-restricted CMV epitopes. Based on public TCR beta signatures, there were indications of CMV infection and of a matching HLA type.

Findings and caveats of the study: HLA-C-restricted CMV-specific TCR beta clonotypes were dominant in the ex vivo response. Of the TCR beta families, the public ones yielded a cumulative frequency that identified carriers of CMV plus the relevant HLA.

The CDR3 extends over 18 amino acids. Trimming cost V 4 bases and J 4 bases; bases outside gene matches: 11. CDR1 is SNHLY and CDR2 is FYNNEI in the germline V gene. About this clonotype: The antigen remains unidentified.

Each CDR3 protein gets one entry after TCRdb re-called the reads with MiXCR. The sample has 400,000 to 600,000 distinct CDR3 sequences, 40% to 50% seen once. The material sequenced was cultured PBMCs, taken from culture after CMV antigen stimulation. The chain uses TRBV2 and TRBJ2-3, with 13 bases identical to TRBD2. This clonotype originated in a human donor in good health (CMV status not recorded). Some clones in this sample may be carry-over from other donors' samples. CDR3 sequence (DNA): TGTGCCAGCAGTGCGGGACTAGCGGGACATAAACCCTCAGATACGCAGTATTTT. Its translation: CASSAGLAGHKPSDTQYF.